This entry lists 6 T cell receptor beta chains sequenced from one sample in a study of OX40 agonist ivuxolimab in advanced cancers. Assay: immunoSEQ multiplex PCR; the TCRdb copy retains only in-frame clones and omits some. Among 50,000 to 80,000 clones, approximately 81% were seen once, and the ten largest hold roughly 3.1%. This specimen consisted of CD4+ or CD8+ T cells sorted from blood, obtained in a trial of the OX40 agonist ivuxolimab. Every receptor here comes from an adult with an advanced solid tumor such as melanoma, head and neck, liver or kidney cancer.

The genes are TRBV19 and TRBJ2-7; D is ambiguous. The CDR3 is made up of 11 amino acids. V was cut by 4 bases and J by 7 bases, with 8 bases left in between. Germline lookup yields CDR1 LNHDA and CDR2 SQIVND (reference sequence). CDR3 residues: CASSTLGEQYF. The CDR3 nucleotides are TGTGCCAGTAGTACGCTGGGAGAGCAGTACTTC.

The chain is built from TRBV28 and TRBJ1-5; possible D gene TRBD1, 6 bases. CDR3 length: 18 amino acids. The V gene lost 2 bases and the J gene lost 5 bases, with 22 bases spanning the gap. Germline assignment: CDR1 MDHEN and CDR2 SYDVKM. The CDR3 region is CASSLSQGLGSGDQPQHF. CDR3 bases: TGTGCCAGCAGTTTAAGCCAGGGGCTCGGTAGTGGGGATCAGCCCCAGCATTTT.

This chain uses TRBV11-2 with TRBJ2-1; D remains unclear. This CDR3 is built from 13 residues. With 1 base removed from V and 7 bases from J, the gap between germline ends came to 8 bases. Germline CDR1 SGHAT, CDR2 FQNNGV. In nucleotides, the CDR3 is TGTGCCAGCAGCTTAGGTCCTATGAATGAGCAGTTCTTC. It translates to CASSLGPMNEQFF.

The chain recombines TRBV7-2 with TRBJ2-5, with D unclear. Germline CDR1 and CDR2: SGHTA and FQGNSA. V shed 1 base and J shed 2 bases, with 5 bases lying between them. The CDR3 length is 13 residues. DNA of the CDR3: TGTGCCAGCAGCTTAGACCCTCAAGAGACCCAGTACTTC. Translation: CASSLDPQETQYF. The full variable domain, rest sourced from reference TRBV7-2 and TRBJ2-5, is GAGVSQSPSNKVTEKGKDVELRCDPISGHTALYWYRQSLGQGLEFLIYFQGNSAPDKSGLPSDRFSAERTGGSVSTLTIQRTQQEDSAVYLCASSLDPQETQYFGPGTRLLVL.

This clone showed up just a few times. The chain employs TRBV9 and TRBJ1-1, with D hard to call. CDR1 SGDLS and CDR2 YYNGEE come from the germline V gene. The CDR3 sequence is 12 residues long. Between the trimmed V and J ends, which lost 4 bases and 6 bases, there was a span of 10 bases. CDR3 in DNA: TGTGCCAGCAGCCTGAATGGTGCTGAAGCTTTCTTT. Translated, it gives CASSLNGAEAFF. Drawing the rest from reference TRBV9 and TRBJ1-1, the complete variable domain is DSGVTQTPKHLITATGQRVTLRCSPRSGDLSVYWYQQSLDQGLQFLIQYYNGEERAKGNILERFSAQQFPDLHSELNLSSLELGDSALYFCASSLNGAEAFFGQGTRLTVV.

The CDR3 protein is CASTPVLGGYGYTF. In nucleotides, the CDR3 is TGTGCCAGCACCCCAGTCCTCGGGGGGTATGGCTACACCTTC. The chain couples TRBV6-6 to TRBJ1-2; D possibly corresponds to TRBD1 (5 bases). The CDR3 covers 14 residues. V shed 7 bases and J shed 5 bases, with 17 bases lying between them. Germline assignment: CDR1 MNHNY and CDR2 SVGAGI (reference sequence).